The 26 T cell receptor beta chains in this list originate from one sample, sequenced in a study of T-cell memory formation after mild COVID-19. Each CDR3 protein is one row after TCRdb ran MiXCR on the 5' RACE reads. This sample carries more than 300,000 distinct CDR3 sequences, roughly an eighth of them seen once, and the ten largest clones take around 20%. Sequenced input: PBMCs or a T cell subset sorted from them (not recorded which). All receptors derive from a man aged 18 to 35 who had mild COVID-19 (a few samples of this study predate the infection). Cell type and time point are not known.

The V and J genes are TRBV20-1 and TRBJ2-2; TRBD2 agrees at 9 bases. With V trimmed by 2 bases and J by 7 bases, 8 bases remained unmatched. The CDR3 runs 15 residues. Germline CDR1 is DFQATT and CDR2 is SNEGSKA (reference sequence). The CDR3 bases are TGCAGTGCTAGAACCCAGCGGGGGGTTTTCGGGGAGCTGTTTTTT. Amino acid sequence: CSARTQRGVFGELFF.

The chain employs TRBV11-2 and TRBJ1-1, with D possibly TRBD1 on 5 matching bases. The CDR3 length is 15 residues. CDR1 and CDR2 (germline): SGHAT, FQNNGV. Trimming removed 7 bases at V and 4 bases at J, with 19 bases between. The CDR3 is CASKKTTGDGTEAFF. CDR3 coding DNA: TGTGCCAGCAAAAAGACAACGGGGGATGGCACTGAAGCTTTCTTT. Together with reference TRBV11-2 and TRBJ1-1, the CDR3 gives the full variable domain: EAGVAQSPRYKIIEKRQSVAFWCNPISGHATLYWYQQILGQGPKLLIQFQNNGVVDDSQLPKDRFSAERLKGVDSTLKIQPAKLEDSAVYLCASKKTTGDGTEAFFGQGTRLTVV.

This clonotype was counted many times. The V gene is TRBV7-3, the J gene TRBJ2-1, with TRBD2 identical over 11 bases. The V and J ends lost 5 bases and 7 bases, in that order; junction bases with no gene match: 7. The CDR3 is 15 residues long. Germline V gives CDR1 SGHTA, CDR2 FQGTGA. The CDR3 DNA follows: TGTGCCAGCAGCCCTACTAGCGGGGGATGGAATGAGCAGTTCTTC. Residues: CASSPTSGGWNEQFF.

V and J are TRBV4-3 and TRBJ2-1, with TRBD2 matching over 7 bases. Germline V gene data show CDR1 as LGHNA and CDR2 as YSLEER. The CDR3 loop spans 15 amino acids. The V and J ends lost 2 bases and 7 bases, in that order; junction bases with no gene match: 8. CDR3 bases: TGCGCCAGCAGCCAATGGGAGCGGGACGGGAATGAGCAGTTCTTC. Its translation: CASSQWERDGNEQFF.

J is TRBJ2-2 and V is TRBV9; 8 bases are a match to TRBD1. Trimming took 3 bases from V and 1 from J; bases not matched to a gene: 8. This CDR3 contains 17 residues. Looked up from germline, CDR1 is SGDLS and CDR2 is YYNGEE. CDR3 DNA: TGTGCCAGCAGCGCCCCCGCCGGGACAGGGAACACCGGGGAGCTGTTTTTT. Translating it yields CASSAPAGTGNTGELFF.

This clonotype was seen only a few times. The V and J genes are TRBV20-1 and TRBJ2-5; TRBD2 matches 9 bases. The trim removed 0 bases at V and 1 base at J, leaving 0 bases unmatched. This CDR3 contains 14 residues. The V gene's germline CDR1 is DFQATT and CDR2 SNEGSKA (reference sequence). The chain's CDR3 is CSAREGLAQETQYF. The CDR3 region has the DNA TGCAGTGCTAGAGAGGGACTAGCCCAAGAGACCCAGTACTTC.

CDR3 DNA: TGCAGTGCTAGCCCGGGACTGGGAGGAGGCGAGCAGTACTTC. Translation: CSASPGLGGGEQYF. The chain combines TRBV20-1 with TRBJ2-7, with D possibly being TRBD2 (6 bases). V shed 3 bases and J shed 6 bases, with 18 bases lying between them. CDR3 length: 14 amino acids. CDR1 is DFQATT, CDR2 SNEGSKA, per germline (reference sequence).

The rearrangement joins TRBV10-3 to TRBJ1-1; the match to TRBD1 covers 8 bases. The CDR3 runs 13 residues. Trimming took 5 bases from V and 3 from J; bases not matched to a gene: 2. Germline values: CDR1 ENHRY, CDR2 SYGVKD. The CDR3 DNA is TGTGCCATCAGTACAGGGGGGGACACTGAAGCTTTCTTT. This gives the protein CAISTGGDTEAFF.

This clonotype was found many times. The rearrangement joins TRBV12-3 or TRBV12-4 to TRBJ2-7, with no clear D. V lost 4 bases and J lost 0, with 4 bases in between. The CDR3 is 12 amino acids. The CDR3 spells CASSSLSYEQYF. The CDR3, as DNA: TGTGCCAGCAGTTCCCTCTCCTACGAGCAGTACTTC.

The rearrangement joins TRBV7-9 to TRBJ1-6; 7 nucleotides align to TRBD1. V gave up 5 bases and J gave up 6 bases; unmatched junction bases: 4. The germline gives CDR1 SEHNR, CDR2 FQNEAQ (reference sequence). This CDR3 spans 14 amino acids. The CDR3 loop reads CASSPTGLNSPLHF. The CDR3 bases are TGTGCCAGCAGCCCGACAGGGCTTAATTCACCCCTCCACTTT.

J is TRBJ1-6 and V is TRBV7-6, with unresolved D. Trimming shortened V by 4 bases and J by 10 bases, and 11 bases separated the two germline ends. This CDR3 has 13 residues. The germline CDR1 and CDR2 sequences are SGHVS and FNYEAQ. Here the CDR3 reads CASSSTGYSPLHF. CDR3 bases: TGTGCCAGCAGCTCGACGGGGTACTCACCCCTCCACTTT.

The genes are TRBV7-9 and TRBJ1-1; D uncertain. From germline, CDR1 is SEHNR and CDR2 FQNEAQ (reference sequence). Trimming cost V 10 bases and J 7 bases, with 13 bases left between them. The CDR3 totals 11 residues. CDR3 coding DNA: TGTGCCACCTCCGGGCCCCTTGAAGCTTTCTTT. This codes for CATSGPLEAFF.

V usage is TRBV5-4 and J usage is TRBJ2-3; D might be TRBD1 or TRBD2, each matching 5 bases. Germline CDR1 and CDR2: SGHNT and YYREEE (reference sequence). This CDR3 comprises 15 residues. V was pared by 1 base and J by 5 bases, with 14 bases between. The CDR3 sequence: CASSLRSGDRDTQYF. In DNA, the CDR3 is TGTGCCAGCAGCTTGAGGTCTGGGGACCGAGATACGCAGTATTTT.

This clonotype was recorded many times. The chain carries TRBV7-9 and TRBJ2-1; 9 bases are a match to TRBD1. This CDR3 spans 15 amino acids. The V segment lost 5 bases and the J segment 7 bases; nucleotides outside the gene matches: 9. The germline V gene has CDR1 SEHNR and CDR2 FQNEAQ (reference sequence). The CDR3 protein is CASSHAGQGWNEQFF. The CDR3 nucleotides are TGTGCCAGCAGCCACGCTGGACAGGGGTGGAATGAGCAGTTCTTC.

The chain carries TRBV4-1 and TRBJ2-3; a weak D match, TRBD2 (5 bases). Looked up from germline, CDR1 is MGHRA and CDR2 is YSYEKL. The V gene lost 0 bases and the J gene lost 4 bases, with 17 bases spanning the gap. The CDR3 consists of 17 residues. This chain's CDR3 is CASSQEAGGYYADTQYF. The CDR3 region has the DNA TGCGCCAGCAGCCAAGAGGCCGGCGGGTACTACGCAGATACGCAGTATTTT.

The chain carries TRBV18 and TRBJ1-2; TRBD1 agrees at 8 bases. Germline V gives CDR1 KGHSH, CDR2 LQKENI. The ends lost 3 bases at V and 7 bases at J; junction bases unmatched: 7. The CDR3 loop spans 14 amino acids. The CDR3 sequence is CASSPFDRGGGYTF. The DNA for the CDR3 is TGTGCCAGCTCACCGTTTGACAGGGGAGGTGGCTACACCTTC.

This clonotype was counted ten times or more. The CDR3 reads CASSTLSGVLNGYTF. The DNA of the CDR3 is TGCGCCAGCAGCACTCTTTCCGGGGTCTTAAATGGCTACACCTTC. The chain combines TRBV4-3 with TRBJ1-2, with D uncertain. The V gene's germline CDR1 is LGHNA and CDR2 YSLEER. Deletions cut 5 bases from V and 6 bases from J, with 19 bases between. CDR3 length equals 15 residues.

This clonotype was found a few times. The chain recombines TRBV6-2 or TRBV6-3 with TRBJ2-6; D is possibly TRBD1 (6 bases). This CDR3 has 15 residues. Trimming pared 6 bases from V and 2 bases from J, leaving 11 bases between. The germline V gene encodes CDR1 MNHEY and CDR2 SVGEGT. CDR3 amino acids: CASRNRVTGANVLTF. The CDR3 DNA is TGTGCCAGCAGGAACAGGGTTACTGGGGCCAACGTCCTGACTTTC.

The chain employs TRBV20-1 and TRBJ2-7; D is perhaps TRBD2 (6 bases). V shed 4 bases and J shed 7 bases, with 14 bases lying between them. The germline gives CDR1 DFQATT, CDR2 SNEGSKA (reference sequence). The CDR3 runs to 12 residues. The CDR3 reads CSATGRAGEQYV. The CDR3 nucleotides are TGCAGTGCTACGGGCAGGGCGGGAGAGCAGTACGTC.

The chain employs TRBV24-1 and TRBJ1-2; D is possibly TRBD1 (5 bases). Germline values: CDR1 KGHDR, CDR2 SFDVKD. This CDR3 contains 14 residues. Between the trimmed V and J ends, which lost 7 bases and 2 bases, there was a span of 13 bases. CDR3 DNA: TGTGCCACCAGCCTGAGACAGCAGAACTATGGCTACACCTTC. Protein: CATSLRQQNYGYTF.

This clonotype has a count of ten or more. The chain uses TRBV4-3 and TRBJ2-3, with 11 bases matching TRBD1. The CDR3 runs 17 residues. V shed 0 bases, J shed 3 bases, and the junction held 5 bases outside the gene matches. The germline V gene has CDR1 LGHNA and CDR2 YSLEER. For the CDR3, the DNA is TGCGCCAGCAGCCAAGAGGGACAGGGGGTGACGACAGATACGCAGTATTTT. Its translation: CASSQEGQGVTTDTQYF.

The J gene is TRBJ2-5, the V gene TRBV5-1; no firm D call. CDR1 and CDR2 from the germline V gene are SGHRS and YFSETQ. The germline V and J ends were trimmed by 4 bases and 1 base, with 11 bases remaining between them. The CDR3 loop spans 14 amino acids. CDR3 nucleotide sequence: TGCGCCAGCAGCGACCAAAACCGCCAAGAGACCCAGTACTTC. It encodes CASSDQNRQETQYF. Complete variable domain (other parts from reference TRBV5-1 and TRBJ2-5): KAGVTQTPRYLIKTRGQQVTLSCSPISGHRSVSWYQQTPGQGLQFLFEYFSETQRNKGNFPGRFSGRQFSNSRSEMNVSTLELGDSALYLCASSDQNRQETQYFGPGTRLLVL.

The sample holds a few counts of this clonotype. The rearrangement links TRBV20-1 to TRBJ2-3; D is possibly TRBD2 (5 bases). The V gene's germline CDR1 is DFQATT and CDR2 SNEGSKA (reference sequence). This CDR3 is 12 amino acids long. V was cut by 2 bases and J by 4 bases, with 7 bases left in between. CDR3 in DNA: TGCAGTGCTAGACTACTAGCAGATACGCAGTATTTT. This encodes CSARLLADTQYF.

This clonotype was seen at least ten times. This chain uses TRBV7-3 with TRBJ2-1; perhaps D is TRBD1 or TRBD2 (5 bases each). Per the germline V gene, CDR1 is SGHTA and CDR2 is FQGTGA. This CDR3 contains 12 residues. V lost 2 bases to trimming and J lost 9 bases, with 8 bases between them. Here the CDR3 reads CASSLEGTEQFF. In DNA form, the CDR3 reads TGTGCCAGCAGCTTAGAGGGGACTGAGCAGTTCTTC.

V usage is TRBV28 and J usage is TRBJ1-5; D is undetermined. The CDR3 length is 12 residues. Germline V gene data show CDR1 as MDHEN and CDR2 as SYDVKM. V was shortened by 2 bases and J by 7 bases, with 6 bases between the two germline ends. The CDR3: CASSLIEQPQHF. The CDR3 coding sequence is TGTGCCAGCAGTTTAATTGAACAGCCCCAGCATTTT.

The chain joins TRBV5-1 to TRBJ2-2; 8 bases are shared with TRBD1. Looked up from germline, CDR1 is SGHRS and CDR2 is YFSETQ. V trimming: 1 base; J trimming: 3 bases; junction bases outside the gene matches: 2. The CDR3 is 15 residues long. The CDR3: CASSLQGAHTGELFF. The CDR3 DNA sequence: TGCGCCAGCAGCTTGCAGGGGGCCCACACCGGGGAGCTGTTTTTT. Filled out from reference TRBV5-1 and TRBJ2-2, the complete variable domain reads KAGVTQTPRYLIKTRGQQVTLSCSPISGHRSVSWYQQTPGQGLQFLFEYFSETQRNKGNFPGRFSGRQFSNSRSEMNVSTLELGDSALYLCASSLQGAHTGELFFGEGSRLTVL.